This T cell receptor (beta chain) was captured by sequencing in a study of blood T cell repertoires in COVID-19. On the study more broadly: Samples taken during acute and convalescent COVID-19 were collected in the United States, Italy and Spain. From T cells, B-cell-depleted T cells, or PBMCs came the material, which was cDNA or gDNA.

Only in-frame clones appear in the TCRdb table, and some are missing; sequencing was by immunoSEQ multiplex PCR. The sample lists fewer than 400,000 clones; approximately 90% were seen once. Two consecutive negative NP/OP PCR tests, clearance, or resolved symptoms defined Cohort 3 recovery. The V end lost 1 base, the J end lost 4 bases, and 2 bases lay between the germline ends. The CDR3 has 12 residues. In germline, CDR1 is LGHDT, CDR2 YNNKEL (reference sequence). The TCR comes from a woman in her 50s who had recovered from COVID-19. V is TRBV3-1 (or the pseudogene TRBV3-2) and J is TRBJ1-5; D remains ambiguous. Sequencing used PBMCs or T cells enriched from blood (not recorded which). The CDR3 coding sequence is TGTGCCAGCAGCCAAGTAAATCAGCCCCAGCATTTT. Encoded protein: CASSQVNQPQHF.